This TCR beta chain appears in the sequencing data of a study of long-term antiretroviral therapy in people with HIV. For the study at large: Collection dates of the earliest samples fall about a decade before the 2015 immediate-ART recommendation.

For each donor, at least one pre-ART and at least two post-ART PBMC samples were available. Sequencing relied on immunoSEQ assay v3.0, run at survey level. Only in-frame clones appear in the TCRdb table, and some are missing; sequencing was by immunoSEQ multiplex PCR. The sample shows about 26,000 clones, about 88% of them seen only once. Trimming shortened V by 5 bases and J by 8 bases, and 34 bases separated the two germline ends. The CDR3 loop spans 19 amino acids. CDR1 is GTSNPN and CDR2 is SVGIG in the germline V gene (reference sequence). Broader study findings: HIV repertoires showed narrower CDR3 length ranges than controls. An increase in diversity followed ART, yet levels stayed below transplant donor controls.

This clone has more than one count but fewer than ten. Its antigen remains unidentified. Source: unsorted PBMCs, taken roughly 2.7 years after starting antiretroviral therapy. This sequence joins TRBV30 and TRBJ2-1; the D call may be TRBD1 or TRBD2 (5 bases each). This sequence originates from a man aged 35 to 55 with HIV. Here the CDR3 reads CAWLLSQSGGMGTGHEQFF. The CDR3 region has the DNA TGTGCCTGGCTACTTTCACAAAGTGGGGGAATGGGTACTGGGCATGAGCAGTTCTTC.